This TCR beta chain comes out of a study of cytomegalovirus exposure and HLA in healthy donors. The PCR had 60 Vbeta and 13 Jbeta primers. This table comes from immunoSEQ multiplex PCR, and its TCRdb copy is limited to in-frame clones, with some not included. The sample yields 75,000 to 100,000 clones, around 8% seen once. Study-wide results and limits: It was only CMV serostatus that was available as immune exposure information. TCR beta V segments were, for the most part, productive about 90% or about 30% of the time in an earlier analysis. It was likely that a cluster of highly shared sequence variants was a sequencing artifact.

This clone appeared a few times. The antigen is not known. The CDR3 extends over 18 amino acids. Germline values: CDR1 WNHNN, CDR2 SYGVQD (reference sequence). Trimming pared 3 bases from V and 0 bases from J, leaving 18 bases between. The chain joins TRBV10-1 to TRBJ1-3, with D possibly matching TRBD1 (5 bases). What was sequenced was PBMCs. The sequence was obtained from a man aged 50-59 years in good health and CMV-seronegative. The CDR3 bases are TGCGCCAGCAGTGAAGGGCGGGGGAGCTCAGGCTCTGGAAACACCATATATTTT. Protein sequence: CASSEGRGSSGSGNTIYF.